The entry below describes one T cell receptor (beta chain). Which antigen it targets is not known. No base-level quality is on record; no much larger clone is a single base apart. Participants in the prospective study were enrolled through a virtual design, were aged roughly 18 to 95 years, and lived in under 25 United States geographic areas. In the prospective study, cohorts were assigned on the basis of participant-reported clinical history obtained from a screening survey and a study questionnaire. A participant counted as exposed if, within 2 weeks of entering the study, that participant had been in contact with someone who had a PCR-confirmed or clinician-diagnosed COVID-19 case. Each participant in the prospective study had whole blood, serum and a nasopharyngeal or oropharyngeal swab collected by mobile phlebotomists. Participants in the prospective study had the option to provide additional blood draws and questionnaires over an approximately 2-month period. Before DNA extraction, prospective study blood samples were shipped either frozen or at room temperature.

These data originate in a study of blood T cell repertoires in COVID-19 (dated by TCRdb to 2018 to 2020). With regard to the full study: Samples from collaborators originated in the United States, Italy and Spain and spanned both the acute and convalescent phases of COVID-19. The material from the prospective study consisted of cDNA or gDNA derived from T cells, B-cell-depleted T cells, or PBMCs. The dataset comprised deeply sampled blood TCRbeta repertoires from subjects exposed to, actively infected with, or recovered from COVID-19. The repertoires were made available in a free public database intended to serve as a resource for research on the immune response to SARS-CoV-2. The samples were drawn from two sources: the first 160 participants of the ongoing ImmuneRACE study, and 1,200 or so subjects contributed by 6 global collaborators. The sample metadata nearly always contained a de-identified subject ID, COVID-19 status, age in years and sex. Where available, HLA class I and class II types were obtained from metadata supplied by the sample provider rather than from assay-based typing. General conclusions and limits of the study: The amount of clinical and demographic metadata varied by source and participant and was provided uncurated.

TCRbeta CDR3 regions were amplified from genomic DNA using the immunoSEQ Assay, a bias-controlled multiplex PCR. In the original analysis: Within the assay, amplification of reference gene primers was used to estimate how many nucleated cells each sample contained. To quantify the absolute abundance of each unique TCRbeta CDR3 rearrangement, sequence reads were collapsed and filtered. Productive Simpson clonality was computed per sample as the square root of Simpson's diversity index over productive rearrangements. Not all clones reach the TCRdb copy of this immuneACCESS table, which keeps in-frame sequences only. Checked studies attribute under half of the gap to unresolved V genes and leave the rest unexplained. The V and J calls and the clone size are those of that table, but D and trimming were determined from the DNA. The sample has 330,000 or so clones on record, roughly 86% of them singletons. Approximately 1% of the sample is held by the ten biggest clonotypes.

The receptor was isolated from a woman aged 25 to 39 who had been exposed to COVID-19. Sequencing was carried out using PBMCs or T cells enriched from blood (not recorded which).

The CDR3 is CASSPRGDSPLHF. The DNA sequence is as follows: TGTGCCAGCAGCCCTCGGGGGGATTCACCCCTCCACTTT. The chain was built from TRBV14 and TRBJ1-6; a tentative D call is TRBD1 (5 bases match). CDR1 SGHDN and CDR2 FVKESK are derived from the germline V gene. Trimming costs V 4 bases and J 8 bases, and their ends lie 9 bases apart. Including cysteine and phenylalanine, the CDR3 has 13 amino acids. Only the CDR3 DNA stays, 39 bases, in frame from base 1.